This T cell receptor beta chain appears in the sequencing data of a study of CD8+ T cells in alopecia areata. Extraction of RNA preceded its reverse transcription into cDNA, which served as the sequencing template. The method was immunoSEQ multiplex PCR; TCRdb's version includes in-frame clones alone and lacks a portion of them. This table holds under 300,000 clones, 67% found once. V was pared by 5 bases and J by 2 bases, with 13 bases between. This CDR3 spans 15 amino acids. Germline-derived CDR1 and CDR2 are SEHNR and FQNEAQ (reference sequence). This TCR derives from a human donor with alopecia areata. The sequencing used CD4+ T cells sorted from blood, collected at week 0. The chain employs TRBV7-9 and TRBJ2-1, with a weak D call TRBD2 (5 bases). In DNA, the CDR3 is TGTGCCAGCAGCCGGACGGGGTCTGCCTACAATGAGCAGTTCTTC. It codes for CASSRTGSAYNEQFF.